Listed below are T cell receptor beta chains from one sample, sequenced in a study of shared T cell receptors in the human thymus. Assay: immunoSEQ multiplex PCR; the TCRdb copy retains only in-frame clones and omits some. The sample includes hundreds of thousands of clones, around 87% of them seen just once. These data were likewise used in another study, on human thymus T cells.

Sequencing was done on a sample of thymocytes. These receptors all stem from a boy younger than two with a congenital heart defect. The CDR3 runs from the conserved cysteine through the conserved F or W.

J gene	V gene	CDR3 protein
TRBJ1-3	TRBV7-5	CVRSLARTGRGNTIYF
TRBJ2-6	TRBV9	CASSVGMDNSGANVLTF
TRBJ2-3	TRBV4-3	CASSQLLPGLAGLRDTQYF
TRBJ2-7	TRBV4-1	CASSQVGRGGPYEQYF
TRBJ1-2	TRBV9	CASSVVEDANYGYTF
TRBJ2-1	TRBV5-4	CASSEPDSWGGSYNEQFF
TRBJ2-4	TRBV4-3	CASSQVTGQGAKNIQYF
TRBJ1-6	TRBV11-2	CASSLHATGTYNSPLHF
TRBJ2-1	TRBV18	CASSPPWRGRYVEQFF
TRBJ1-1	TRBV12-5	CASGFLDTEAFF
TRBJ2-1	TRBV7-2	CASSLATRERFYNEQFF
TRBJ1-6	TRBV11-1	CASSIRDSPLHF
TRBJ1-2	TRBV27	CASSLFGTGSYGYTF